The T cell receptor beta chain described here comes from a study of read filtering for tumor transcriptome and immune sequencing. At the time of active disease, bone marrow was collected from every patient. This clonotype showed up many times. The CDR3 loop spans 12 amino acids. Germline loops: CDR1 MDHEN, CDR2 SYDVKM. V shed 2 bases and J 15 bases; nucleotides not matched to a gene: 5. From around 440 ng of RNA, a library with molecular barcoded alpha/delta and beta/gamma adaptors was made. TCRdb passed the reads through MiXCR, listing each CDR3 protein once. The table shows roughly 90,000 distinct CDR3 sequences, with about a fifth occurring only once.

The sequencing sample was made of a population of CD138-negative cells sorted from bone marrow. V gene TRBV28 combines with J gene TRBJ2-1; 9 bases agree with TRBD2. The clonotype was recovered from a donor aged 40 or older with multiple myeloma. CDR3: CASSLQGLAPFF. CDR3 nucleotide sequence: TGTGCCAGCAGTTTACAGGGACTAGCCCCGTTCTTC.